The rows below give T cell receptor beta chains drawn from one sample of a study of Ad26.COV2.S vaccination and SARS-CoV-2 variants. Libraries were prepared by immunoSEQ multiplex PCR; TCRdb keeps only in-frame clonotypes and omits some of them. The sample has more than 300,000 clones, about 85% seen once. Sample: peripheral blood, taken in a trial of Ad26.COV2.S vaccine versus placebo. These receptor sequences come from a person aged 18-60 years who received the Ad26.COV2.S COVID-19 vaccine or a placebo. CDR3s include the opening cysteine and the closing phenylalanine or tryptophan. D genes are given only for firm matches. Size is stated for part of the rows, as once, few or many counts, or as a class when the clone is expanded.

CASSVMDNYNSPLHF TGTGCCAGCAGCGTTATGGACAACTATAATTCACCCCTCCACTTT . TRBJ1-6 TRBV9 .
CASSIAPGMQGEAFF TGTGCCAGTAGTATAGCCCCCGGCATGCAAGGTGAAGCTTTCTTT . TRBJ1-1 TRBV19 .
CASSLKQGAGQPQHF TGTGCCAGCAGTCTGAAACAGGGGGCAGGTCAGCCCCAGCATTTT few TRBJ1-5 TRBV6-5 TRBD1
CASSEAQNTEAFF TGTGCCAGCAGTGAAGCTCAGAACACTGAAGCTTTCTTT . TRBJ1-1 TRBV6-1 .
CASSLAQAGGETQYF TGCGCCAGCAGCTTGGCCCAGGCTGGAGGAGAGACCCAGTACTTC . TRBJ2-5 TRBV5-1 .
CASSISVNYGYTF TGTGCCAGTAGTATTTCGGTTAACTATGGCTACACCTTC . TRBJ1-2 TRBV19 .
CASSEINTIYF TGTGCCAGCAGTGAGATAAACACCATATATTTT . TRBJ1-3 TRBV25-1 .
CASSPQEGVGGNYGYTF TGTGCCAGCTCACCACAGGAGGGGGTTGGAGGCAACTATGGCTACACCTTC . TRBJ1-2 TRBV18 .
CASSYVAGYNEQFF TGTGCCAGCAGTTACGTCGCAGGGTACAATGAGCAGTTCTTC . TRBJ2-1 TRBV6-5 .
CASSEGTVRNQPQHF TGTGCCAGCAGTGAAGGGACAGTCCGCAATCAGCCCCAGCATTTT many TRBJ1-5 TRBV6-1 .
CSVDPGAGEQFF TGCAGCGTTGACCCAGGGGCGGGTGAGCAGTTCTTC . TRBJ2-1 TRBV29-1 .
CASSSGTTLQETQYF TGTGCCAGCAGTTCCGGGACTACCCTCCAAGAGACCCAGTACTTC . TRBJ2-5 TRBV6-1 TRBD2
CASSRQVSGGGEKLFF TGCGCCAGCAGCCGCCAGGTGTCAGGCGGTGGTGAAAAACTGTTTTTT few TRBJ1-4 TRBV5-1 .
CASSTQTAGLSTGELFF TGTGCCAGCAGCACCCAGACCGCAGGGTTGAGCACCGGGGAGCTGTTTTTT . TRBJ2-2 TRBV7-6 .
CASSPRTGVGYTF TGTGCCAGCAGCCCTCGGACAGGGGTTGGCTACACCTTC once TRBJ1-2 TRBV3-1/TRBV3-2 TRBD1
CASSPSTDTQYF TGTGCCAGCAGCCCGAGCACAGATACGCAGTATTTT . TRBJ2-3 TRBV11-2 .
CASSLVGSGAETQYF TGCGCCAGCAGCTTGGTCGGTAGCGGGGCTGAGACCCAGTACTTC . TRBJ2-5 TRBV5-1 TRBD2